This T cell receptor (beta chain) was identified in a study of Graves' ophthalmopathy and Graves' hyperthyroidism (dated by TCRdb to 2016 to 2019). A note on the overall study: Peripheral blood was collected at initial diagnosis, before any treatment. In more than five hyperthyroidism patients, T-cell repertoires of thyroid tissue and blood were compared. A discovery set of 95 to 100 patients (43 ophthalmopathy, some 58 stable hyperthyroidism) was enrolled to explore V-J signatures distinguishing ophthalmopathy from hyperthyroidism. An independent validation cohort comprised fewer than 20 hyperthyroidism patients and about 16 patients who later progressed from hyperthyroidism to ophthalmopathy. Following sampling, methimazole starting at 30 mg daily was administered to hyperthyroidism patients, and high-dose intravenous methylprednisolone was administered to ophthalmopathy patients. In total, approximately 130 blood samples were TCR-sequenced: 43 ophthalmopathy, 80 or so hyperthyroidism and some 17 hyperthyroidism-to-ophthalmopathy patients. The study used signatures of the TCR beta repertoire to tell Graves' ophthalmopathy apart from Graves' hyperthyroidism and to predict which patients would progress to ophthalmopathy. The 80 to 100 discovery patients were randomly divided into training and test sets at a 7:3 ratio. The study at large found these results: Most expanded thyroid clonotypes with frequency above 0.001 were also detected in blood, suggesting blood repertoires may reflect the thyroid immune response. In validation, the model predicted ophthalmopathy progression with roughly 68% sensitivity and roughly 72% specificity; 12 predicted patients were CT-confirmed with GO in a median of approximately 6.5 months. The 13-signature model separated ophthalmopathy from stable hyperthyroidism with over 85% sensitivity and less than 83% specificity in cross-validation, and 80%/75% in the test set. No statistical method was used to predetermine the sample size, and group allocation was not hidden from the investigators.

The germline V gene yields KGHSH for CDR1 and LQKENI for CDR2. Relative to germline, V is 8 bases shorter and J is 1 base shorter, with 9 bases between their ends. The CDR3, cysteine through phenylalanine, is 13 amino acids long. The read is trimmed to its CDR3 DNA, 39 bases read in frame from base 1. Ophthalmopathy patients were characterized by moderately to severely active disease, a Clinical Activity Score of at least 3, a NOSPECS grade of at least 4, and a disease duration under 3 months. Patients with other autoimmune diseases, uncontrolled infections, pregnancy or lactation were excluded. Clinical symptoms, serum thyroxine, TRAb, thyroid ultrasound and orbital computed tomography formed the basis of the diagnosis. Using Ficoll-Paque density gradient centrifugation, PBMCs were isolated from 10 ml of fresh peripheral blood. Total RNA was extracted using Trizol reagent, and RNA quality was checked on an Agilent 2100 Bioanalyzer.

This clonotype was detected ten times or more. It lacks a known antigen. The record has no base qualities; no much larger clone is one base away. For repertoire sequencing, TCR beta CDR3 regions were amplified from RNA transcripts. The first round of RT-PCR was done with HTBI primers and the Qiagen OneStep RT-PCR kit, and was followed by a second round of multiplex PCR, then size selection and purification. Sequencing of the libraries was carried out on an Illumina HiSeq2000 in paired-end mode with 100 bp reads. In the source study's methods: SOAPnuke was used for read processing, and reads with adapters, uncalled bases, a mean Phred below 15, or no exact constant-primer or identifier match were discarded. COPE v1.2.5 was used to merge the high-quality paired reads. Unique nucleotide sequences were defined as clonotypes and aligned to IMGT TRB V, D and J references using MiTCR v1.1. The analysis was limited to V-J combinations with a frequency above 0.0001, which together covered over 99% of the repertoires. A TCR clonal expansion and chaos score per V-J combination was defined as the ratio of F50 clonal expansion to chaos observed in the TCRdist matrix. Features were reduced by Welch's t-statistics and random forest to 10 to 15 V-J combinations, which fed a naive Bayes classifier. Thyroid-blood repertoire similarity was quantified with the Morisita-Horn index. TCRdb's own reprocessing of the public reads used fastp at Q25 and MiXCR and kept productive beta chains. Each entry is one CDR3 protein sequence, shown with its most common DNA and genes. TCRdb, not the authors, supplied the V and J calls. This sample is represented by hundreds of thousands of distinct CDR3 sequences; approximately 15% of them were singletons. The ten top clones hold roughly 9.8% of the sample.

This receptor was taken from a woman aged 25-40 years with Graves' ophthalmopathy. Donor details come from another sample of the same person, matched by shared clones. The sequenced sample was blood. The V gene is TRBV18 and the J gene is TRBJ1-5, with an unclear D gene assignment. The nucleotides read TGTGCCAGCAGCCTAGACAGCAATCAGCCCCAGCATTTT. Its amino acids are CASSLDSNQPQHF.